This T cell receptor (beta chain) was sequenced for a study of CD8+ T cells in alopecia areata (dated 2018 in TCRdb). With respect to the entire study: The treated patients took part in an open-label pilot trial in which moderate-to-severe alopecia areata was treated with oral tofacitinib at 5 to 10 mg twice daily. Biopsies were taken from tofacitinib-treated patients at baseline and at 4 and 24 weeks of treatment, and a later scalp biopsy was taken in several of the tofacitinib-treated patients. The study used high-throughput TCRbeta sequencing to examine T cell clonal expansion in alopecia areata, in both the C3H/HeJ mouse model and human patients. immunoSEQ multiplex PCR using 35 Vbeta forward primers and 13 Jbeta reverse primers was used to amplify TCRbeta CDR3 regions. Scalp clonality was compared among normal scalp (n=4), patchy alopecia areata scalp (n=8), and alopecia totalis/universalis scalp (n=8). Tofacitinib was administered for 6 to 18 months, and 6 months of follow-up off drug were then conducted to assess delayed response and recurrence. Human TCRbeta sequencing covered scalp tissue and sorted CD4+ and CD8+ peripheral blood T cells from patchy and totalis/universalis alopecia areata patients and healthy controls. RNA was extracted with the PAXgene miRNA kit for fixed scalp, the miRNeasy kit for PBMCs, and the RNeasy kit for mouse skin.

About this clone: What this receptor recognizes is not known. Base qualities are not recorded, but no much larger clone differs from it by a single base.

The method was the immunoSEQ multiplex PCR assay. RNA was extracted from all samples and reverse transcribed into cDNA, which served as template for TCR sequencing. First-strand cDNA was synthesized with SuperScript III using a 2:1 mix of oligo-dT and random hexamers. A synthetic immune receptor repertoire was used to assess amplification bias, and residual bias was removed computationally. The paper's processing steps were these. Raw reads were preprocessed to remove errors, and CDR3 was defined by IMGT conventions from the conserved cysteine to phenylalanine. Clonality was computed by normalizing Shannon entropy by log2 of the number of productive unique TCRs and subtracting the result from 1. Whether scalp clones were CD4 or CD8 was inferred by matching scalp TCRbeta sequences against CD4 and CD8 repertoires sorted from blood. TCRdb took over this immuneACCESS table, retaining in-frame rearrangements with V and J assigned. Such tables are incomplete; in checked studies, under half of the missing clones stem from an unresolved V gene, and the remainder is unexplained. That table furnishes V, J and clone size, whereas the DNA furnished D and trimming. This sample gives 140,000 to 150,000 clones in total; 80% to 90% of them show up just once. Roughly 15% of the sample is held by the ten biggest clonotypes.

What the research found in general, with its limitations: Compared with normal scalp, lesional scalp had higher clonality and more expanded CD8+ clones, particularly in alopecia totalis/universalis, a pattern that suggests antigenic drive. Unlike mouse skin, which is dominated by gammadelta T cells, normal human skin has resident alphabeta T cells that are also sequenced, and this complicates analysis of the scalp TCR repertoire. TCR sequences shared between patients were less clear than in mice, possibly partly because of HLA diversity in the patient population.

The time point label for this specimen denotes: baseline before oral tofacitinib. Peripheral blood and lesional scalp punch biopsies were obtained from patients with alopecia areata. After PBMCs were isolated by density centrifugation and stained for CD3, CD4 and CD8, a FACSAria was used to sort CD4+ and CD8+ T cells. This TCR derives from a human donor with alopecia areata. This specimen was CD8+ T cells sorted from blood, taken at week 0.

For the CDR3, the sequence is CASSTGSNQPQHF. The nucleotide sequence reads TGTGCCAGTAGTACTGGAAGCAATCAGCCCCAGCATTTT. The sequence links TRBV19 to TRBJ1-5; the D segment cannot be called with confidence. According to the germline V gene (reference sequence), CDR1 reads LNHDA and CDR2 reads SQIVND. The CDR3 runs 13 amino acids, cysteine and phenylalanine included. The only DNA kept is the CDR3, 39 bases in frame from the first base. V and J lose 4 bases and 1 base, and a span of 5 bases separates them. When the CDR3 is completed using the reference TRBV19 and TRBJ1-5 genes on either side, the full variable domain is DGGITQSPKYLFRKEGQNVTLSCEQNLNHDAMYWYRQDPGQGLRLIYYSQIVNDFQKGDIAEGYSVSREKKESFPLTVTSAQKNPTAFYLCASSTGSNQPQHFGDGTRLSIL.